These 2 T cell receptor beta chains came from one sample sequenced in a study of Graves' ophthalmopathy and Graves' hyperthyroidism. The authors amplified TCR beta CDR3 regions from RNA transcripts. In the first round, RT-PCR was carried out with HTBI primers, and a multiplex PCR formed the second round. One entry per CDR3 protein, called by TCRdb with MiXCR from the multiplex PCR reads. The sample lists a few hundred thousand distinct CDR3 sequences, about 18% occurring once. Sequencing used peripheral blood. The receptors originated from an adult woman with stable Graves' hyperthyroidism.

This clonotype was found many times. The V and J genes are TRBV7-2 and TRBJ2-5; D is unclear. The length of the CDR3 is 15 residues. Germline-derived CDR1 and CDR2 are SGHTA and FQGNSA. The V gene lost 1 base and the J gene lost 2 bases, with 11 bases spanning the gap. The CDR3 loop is CASSLVFLVQETQYF. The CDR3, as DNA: TGTGCCAGCAGCTTAGTTTTTCTGGTACAAGAGACCCAGTACTTC.

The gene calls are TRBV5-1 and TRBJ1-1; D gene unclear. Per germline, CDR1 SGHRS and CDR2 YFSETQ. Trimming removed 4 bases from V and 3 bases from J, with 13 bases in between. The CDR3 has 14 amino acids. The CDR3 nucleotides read TGCGCCAGCAGCCAAGGCGGCGGTTACACTGAAGCTTTCTTT. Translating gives CASSQGGGYTEAFF.